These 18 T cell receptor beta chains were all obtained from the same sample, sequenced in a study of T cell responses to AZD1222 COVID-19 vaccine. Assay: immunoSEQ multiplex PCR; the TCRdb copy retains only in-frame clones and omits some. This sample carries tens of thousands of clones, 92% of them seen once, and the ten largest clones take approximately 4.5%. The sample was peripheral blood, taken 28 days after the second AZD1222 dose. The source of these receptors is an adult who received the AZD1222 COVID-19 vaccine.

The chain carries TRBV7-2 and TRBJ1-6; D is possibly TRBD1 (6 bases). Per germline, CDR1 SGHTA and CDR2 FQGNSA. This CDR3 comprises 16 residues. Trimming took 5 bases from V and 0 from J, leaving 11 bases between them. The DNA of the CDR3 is TGTGCCAGCAGCCCTGGACAGAGCTCCTATAATTCACCCCTCCACTTT. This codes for CASSPGQSSYNSPLHF.

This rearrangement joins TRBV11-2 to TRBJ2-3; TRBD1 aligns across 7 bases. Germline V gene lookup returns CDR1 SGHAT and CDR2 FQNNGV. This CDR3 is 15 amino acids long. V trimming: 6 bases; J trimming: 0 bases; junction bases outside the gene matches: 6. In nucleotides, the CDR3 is TGTGCCAGCAGTAAGGGACAGTCGAGCACAGATACGCAGTATTTT. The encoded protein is CASSKGQSSTDTQYF.

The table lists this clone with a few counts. CDR3 nucleotides: TGTGCCAGCAGTGACTTCCCTGAAGCTTTCTTT. Translating it yields CASSDFPEAFF. The chain employs TRBV25-1 and TRBJ1-1; D ambiguous. Germline V gene lookup returns CDR1 MGHDK and CDR2 SYGVNS. The CDR3 covers 11 residues. V lost 3 bases and J lost 6, with 5 bases in between.

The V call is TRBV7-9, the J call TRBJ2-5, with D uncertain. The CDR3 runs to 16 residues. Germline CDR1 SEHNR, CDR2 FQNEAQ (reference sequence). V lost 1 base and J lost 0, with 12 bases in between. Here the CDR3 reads CASSLGDRRYQETQYF. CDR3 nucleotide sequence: TGTGCCAGCAGCTTAGGTGATAGGCGGTACCAAGAGACCCAGTACTTC.

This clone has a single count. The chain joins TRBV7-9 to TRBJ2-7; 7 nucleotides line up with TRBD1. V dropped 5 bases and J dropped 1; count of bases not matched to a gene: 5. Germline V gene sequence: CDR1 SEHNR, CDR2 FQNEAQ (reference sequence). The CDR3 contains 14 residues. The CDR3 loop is CASSPTGQSYEQYF. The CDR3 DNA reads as TGTGCCAGCAGCCCAACGGGACAGTCCTACGAGCAGTACTTC.

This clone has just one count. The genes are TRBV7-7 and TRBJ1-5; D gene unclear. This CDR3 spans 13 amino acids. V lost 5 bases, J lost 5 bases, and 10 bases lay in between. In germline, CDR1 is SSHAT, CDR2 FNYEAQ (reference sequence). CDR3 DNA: TGTGCCAGCAGCCAAGATCCCGATCAGCCCCAGCATTTT. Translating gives CASSQDPDQPQHF.

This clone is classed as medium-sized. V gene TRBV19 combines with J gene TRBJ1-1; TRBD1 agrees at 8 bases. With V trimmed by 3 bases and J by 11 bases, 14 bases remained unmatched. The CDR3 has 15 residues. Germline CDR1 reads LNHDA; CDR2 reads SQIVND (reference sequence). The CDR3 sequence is CASSMLGQGAPYAFF. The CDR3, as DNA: TGTGCCAGTAGTATGTTGGGGCAGGGGGCCCCGTACGCTTTCTTT.

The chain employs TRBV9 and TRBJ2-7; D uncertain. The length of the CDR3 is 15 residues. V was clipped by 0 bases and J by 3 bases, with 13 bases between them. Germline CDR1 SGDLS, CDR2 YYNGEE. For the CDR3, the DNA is TGTGCCAGCAGCGTAGGACGTTCCCCTTTCTACGAGCAGTACTTC. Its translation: CASSVGRSPFYEQYF.

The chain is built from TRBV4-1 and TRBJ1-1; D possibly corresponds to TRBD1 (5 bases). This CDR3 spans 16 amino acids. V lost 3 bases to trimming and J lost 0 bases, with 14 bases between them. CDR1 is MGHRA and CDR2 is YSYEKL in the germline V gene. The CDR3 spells CASSHGAGTLNTEAFF. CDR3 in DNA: TGCGCCAGCAGCCATGGGGCAGGGACTCTGAACACTGAAGCTTTCTTT.

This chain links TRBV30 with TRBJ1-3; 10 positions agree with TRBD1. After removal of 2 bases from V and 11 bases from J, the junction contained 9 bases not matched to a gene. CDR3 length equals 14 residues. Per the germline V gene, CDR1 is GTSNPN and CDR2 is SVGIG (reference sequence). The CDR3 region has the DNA TGTGCCTGGAGTAACGGACAGGGGGGTGGCGCCATATATTTT. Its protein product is CAWSNGQGGGAIYF.

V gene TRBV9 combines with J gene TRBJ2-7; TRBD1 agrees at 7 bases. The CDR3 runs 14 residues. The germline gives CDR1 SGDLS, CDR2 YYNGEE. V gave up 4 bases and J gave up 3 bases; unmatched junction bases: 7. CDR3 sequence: CASSPRQGHYEQYF. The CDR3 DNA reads TGTGCCAGCAGCCCGCGACAGGGCCACTACGAGCAGTACTTC.

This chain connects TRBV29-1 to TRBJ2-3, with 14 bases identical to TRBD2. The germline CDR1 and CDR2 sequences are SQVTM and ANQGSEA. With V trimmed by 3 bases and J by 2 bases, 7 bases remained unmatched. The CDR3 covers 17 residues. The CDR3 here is CSVEGLAGVLDTDTQYF. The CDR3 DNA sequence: TGCAGCGTTGAGGGACTAGCGGGAGTGTTGGACACAGATACGCAGTATTTT.

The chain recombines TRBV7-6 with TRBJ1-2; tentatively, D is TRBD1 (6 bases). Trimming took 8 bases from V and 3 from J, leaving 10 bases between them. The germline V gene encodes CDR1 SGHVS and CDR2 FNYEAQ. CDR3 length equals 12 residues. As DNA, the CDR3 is TGTGCCAGCGGGGGCCCTTACTATGGCTACACCTTC. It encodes CASGGPYYGYTF.

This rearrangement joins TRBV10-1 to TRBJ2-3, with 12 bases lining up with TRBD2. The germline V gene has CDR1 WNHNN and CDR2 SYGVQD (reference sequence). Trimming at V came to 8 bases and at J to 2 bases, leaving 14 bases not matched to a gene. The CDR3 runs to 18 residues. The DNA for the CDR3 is TGCGCCAGCGGGTTGGAGACTAGCGGGAGTGTCGACACAGATACGCAGTATTTT. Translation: CASGLETSGSVDTDTQYF.

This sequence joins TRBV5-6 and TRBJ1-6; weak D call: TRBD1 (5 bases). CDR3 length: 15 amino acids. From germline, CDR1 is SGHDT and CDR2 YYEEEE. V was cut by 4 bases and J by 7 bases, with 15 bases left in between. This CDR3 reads CASSQAAGVNSPLHF. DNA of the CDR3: TGTGCCAGCAGCCAAGCGGCGGGGGTGAATTCACCCCTCCACTTT.

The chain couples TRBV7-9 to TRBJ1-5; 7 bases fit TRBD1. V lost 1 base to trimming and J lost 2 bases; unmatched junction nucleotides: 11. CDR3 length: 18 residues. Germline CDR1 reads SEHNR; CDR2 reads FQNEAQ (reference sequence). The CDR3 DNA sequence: TGTGCCAGCAGCTTAGGCGGGCGAGGGGGCACGGGCAATCAGCCCCAGCATTTT. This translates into CASSLGGRGGTGNQPQHF.

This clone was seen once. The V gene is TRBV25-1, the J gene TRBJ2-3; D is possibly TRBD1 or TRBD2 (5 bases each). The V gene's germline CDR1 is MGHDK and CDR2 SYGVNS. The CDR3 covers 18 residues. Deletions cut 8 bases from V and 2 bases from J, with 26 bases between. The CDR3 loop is CASLLFYWGSGATDTQYF. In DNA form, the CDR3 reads TGTGCCAGCCTGCTTTTTTATTGGGGGAGTGGGGCCACAGATACGCAGTATTTT.

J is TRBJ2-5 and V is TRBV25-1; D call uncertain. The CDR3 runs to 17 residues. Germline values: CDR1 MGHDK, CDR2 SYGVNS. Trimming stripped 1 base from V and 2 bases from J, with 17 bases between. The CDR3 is CASSELEATARQETQYF. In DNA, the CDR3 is TGTGCCAGCAGTGAATTAGAAGCCACCGCAAGGCAAGAGACCCAGTACTTC.